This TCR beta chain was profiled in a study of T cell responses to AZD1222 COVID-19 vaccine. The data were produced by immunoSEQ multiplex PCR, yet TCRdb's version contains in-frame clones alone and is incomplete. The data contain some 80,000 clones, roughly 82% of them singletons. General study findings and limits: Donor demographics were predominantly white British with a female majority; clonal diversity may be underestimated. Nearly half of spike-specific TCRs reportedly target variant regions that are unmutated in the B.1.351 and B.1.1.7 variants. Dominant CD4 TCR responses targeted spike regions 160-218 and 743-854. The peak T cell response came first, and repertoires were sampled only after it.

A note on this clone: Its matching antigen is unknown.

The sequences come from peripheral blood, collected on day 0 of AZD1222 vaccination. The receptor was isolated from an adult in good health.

DNA for the CDR3: TGTGCCAGTCGGGGGGGGATACAGCGTATGAACACTGAAGCTTTCTTT. Its translation: CASRGGIQRMNTEAFF. The chain recombines TRBV19 with TRBJ1-1; possibly TRBD1 for D (5 bases). The V and J ends lost 8 bases and 0 bases respectively, with 19 bases between them. This CDR3 comprises 16 residues. Germline V lookup: CDR1 LNHDA, CDR2 SQIVND (reference sequence).